This T cell receptor beta chain is drawn from a study of CD8 T cells in Susac syndrome. A quantity of roughly 0.5 to 1 ug RNA underwent reverse transcription using random hexamers. By means of immunoSEQ multiplex PCR, TCR beta CDR3 spanning 54 Vbeta and 13 Jbeta underwent amplification. TCRdb re-called the immunoSEQ multiplex PCR reads with MiXCR, one entry per CDR3 protein. The sample has about 240,000 distinct CDR3 sequences; less than 96% are singletons. For this clonotype: Its antigen is unidentified.

Whole-study findings and limits: When the CD4+ T cell repertoires of patients with Susac syndrome were examined, they did not show any clonal expansion.

The CDR3 is made up of 16 amino acids. The germline gives CDR1 MGHRA, CDR2 YSYEKL. With 0 bases removed from V and 9 bases from J, the gap between germline ends came to 18 bases. Sequencing was done on a sample of CD4+ T cells from PBMCs. This chain uses TRBV4-1 with TRBJ1-5; D not certain. The origin of this receptor is a human donor with Susac syndrome. The CDR3, as DNA: TGCGCCAGCAGCCAAGATGGTGGGCAGCCTTATCGGCCCCAGCATTTT. This sequence encodes CASSQDGGQPYRPQHF.